This TCR beta chain is drawn from a study of cytomegalovirus exposure and HLA in healthy donors. By its share, this clone is medium-sized. The PCR employed 60 Vbeta primers together with 13 Jbeta primers. Profiling relied on immunoSEQ multiplex PCR, and the TCRdb table lists in-frame clones only, not all of them. Altogether over 100,000 clones are present, approximately 80% being singletons, with the ten largest covering around 5%. Trimming left V 6 bases short and J 4 bases short, with 18 bases between. From germline, CDR1 is WSHSY and CDR2 SAAADI. This CDR3 spans 15 amino acids. This TCR was sampled from a woman younger than 35 in good health and CMV-seropositive. The chain has TRBV10-2 and TRBJ1-1, with D maybe TRBD1 (5 bases). Material for sequencing was PBMCs. CDR3: CASRGDAGAGTEAFF. CDR3 bases: TGCGCCAGCAGAGGGGACGCGGGAGCGGGCACTGAAGCTTTCTTT.